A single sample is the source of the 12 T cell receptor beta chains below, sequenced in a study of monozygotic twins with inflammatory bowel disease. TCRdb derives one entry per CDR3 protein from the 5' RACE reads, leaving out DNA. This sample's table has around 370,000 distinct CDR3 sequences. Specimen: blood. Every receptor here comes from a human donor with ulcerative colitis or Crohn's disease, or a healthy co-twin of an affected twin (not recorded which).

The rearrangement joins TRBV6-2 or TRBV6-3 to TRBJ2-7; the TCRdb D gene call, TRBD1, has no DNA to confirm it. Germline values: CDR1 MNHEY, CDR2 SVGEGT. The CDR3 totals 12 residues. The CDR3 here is CASSYDRDEQYF.

The CDR3 loop reads CASSLVQFGGAEAFF. This chain uses TRBV12-3 or TRBV12-4 with TRBJ1-1; TCRdb names TRBD1, which stays unverified in the absence of DNA. This CDR3 comprises 15 residues.

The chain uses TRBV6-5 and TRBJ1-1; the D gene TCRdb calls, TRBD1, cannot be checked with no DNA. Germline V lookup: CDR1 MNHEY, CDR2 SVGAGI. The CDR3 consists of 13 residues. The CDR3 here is CASSYEGGSEAFF.

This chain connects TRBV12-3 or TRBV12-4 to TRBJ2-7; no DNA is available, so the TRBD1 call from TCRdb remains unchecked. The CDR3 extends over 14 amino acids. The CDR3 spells CASRPAGVSYEQYF.

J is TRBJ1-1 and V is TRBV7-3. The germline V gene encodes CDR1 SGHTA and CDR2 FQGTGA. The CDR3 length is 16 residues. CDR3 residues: CASSPAGGARNTEAFF. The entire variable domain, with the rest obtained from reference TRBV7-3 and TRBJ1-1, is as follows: GAGVSQTPSNKVTEKGKYVELRCDPISGHTALYWYRQSLGQGPEFLIYFQGTGAADDSGLPNDRFFAVRPEGSVSTLKIQRTERGDSAVYLCASSPAGGARNTEAFFGQGTRLTVV.

CDR3 residues: CASSQEGTGNTEAFF. The chain has TRBV4-1 and TRBJ1-1; absent DNA, TCRdb's TRBD1 call cannot be checked. Germline CDR1 is MGHRA and CDR2 is YSYEKL. This CDR3 is built from 15 residues.

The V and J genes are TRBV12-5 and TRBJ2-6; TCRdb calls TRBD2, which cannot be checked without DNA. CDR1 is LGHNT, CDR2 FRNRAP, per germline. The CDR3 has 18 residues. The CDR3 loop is CASGLVRDGSPVVDVLTF.

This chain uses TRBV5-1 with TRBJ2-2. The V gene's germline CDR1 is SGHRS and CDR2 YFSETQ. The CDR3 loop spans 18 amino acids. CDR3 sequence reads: CASSLAASLEWDAGELFF.

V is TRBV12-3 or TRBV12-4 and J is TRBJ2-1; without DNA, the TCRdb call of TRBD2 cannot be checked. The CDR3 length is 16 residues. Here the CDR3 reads CASSLARSGGSNEQFF.

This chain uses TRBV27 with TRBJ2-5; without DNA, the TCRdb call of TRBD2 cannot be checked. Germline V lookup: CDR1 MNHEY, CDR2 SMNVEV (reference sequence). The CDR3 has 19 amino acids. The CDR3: CASRLRPQSSSPAQETQYF.

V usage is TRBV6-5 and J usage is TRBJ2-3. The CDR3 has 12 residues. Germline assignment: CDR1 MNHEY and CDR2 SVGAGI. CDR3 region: CASSGNPDTQYF.

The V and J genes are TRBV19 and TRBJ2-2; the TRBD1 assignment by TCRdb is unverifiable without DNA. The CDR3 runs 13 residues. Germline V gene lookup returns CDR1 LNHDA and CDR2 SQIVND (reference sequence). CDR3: CASSMGDVGELFF.